Listed here are 26 T cell receptor beta chains from one sample, sequenced in a study of cytomegalovirus exposure and HLA in healthy donors (dated by TCRdb to about 2017). Library preparation was by the immunoSEQ multiplex PCR assay. The multiplex PCR relied on a mix of 60 forward primers for TCR Vbeta segments and 13 reverse primers for TCR Jbeta segments. The source is immuneACCESS, and TCRdb retained only in-frame sequences with V and J called. Part of the clones is not carried over; for the studies checked, unresolved V genes explain less than half of this, and the remainder is unexplained. In this sample the table shows about 160,000 clones, 75% to 90% of which occur a single time. The top ten clones comprise 1.5% to 2% of the sample. The sequenced sample was PBMCs. Receptor source: a woman under 30 in good health and CMV-seronegative.

V gene TRBV11-2 combines with J gene TRBJ2-7; TRBD1 aligns across 8 bases. The CDR3 totals 14 residues. With V trimmed by 3 bases and J by 6 bases, 7 bases remained unmatched. In germline, CDR1 is SGHAT, CDR2 FQNNGV. The CDR3 is CASSFPIQGGEQYF. In nucleotides, the CDR3 is TGTGCCAGCAGCTTCCCGATACAGGGGGGCGAGCAGTACTTC.

The chain recombines TRBV15 with TRBJ1-2, with D unclear. The CDR3 length is 12 residues. Trimming stripped 0 bases from V and 5 bases from J, with 4 bases between. Germline CDR1 and CDR2: LNHNV and YYDKDF (reference sequence). The CDR3 DNA is TGTGCCACCAGCAGAGACCGGTATGGCTACACCTTC. It is translated as CATSRDRYGYTF.

V is TRBV29-1 and J is TRBJ2-3; a weak D match, TRBD2 (6 bases). Trimming shortened V by 7 bases and J by 0 bases, and 26 bases separated the two germline ends. The CDR3 covers 18 residues. The germline CDR1 and CDR2 sequences are SQVTM and ANQGSEA. CDR3 amino acids: CSATSVKRRASSTDTQYF. Here the CDR3 DNA reads TGCAGCGCAACTTCAGTGAAGAGGAGGGCCTCAAGCACAGATACGCAGTATTTT.

The rearrangement links TRBV2 to TRBJ2-1; 16 nucleotides match TRBD2. CDR3 length equals 16 residues. Germline CDR1 SNHLY, CDR2 FYNNEI. J was trimmed by 1 base and V by 9 bases; bases with no gene match: 3. CDR3 residues: CASLGLAGGSYNEQFF. The DNA of the CDR3 is TGTGCCAGTTTGGGACTAGCGGGAGGGTCCTACAATGAGCAGTTCTTC. The whole variable domain, remainder taken from reference TRBV2 and TRBJ2-1, is EPEVTQTPSHQVTQMGQEVILRCVPISNHLYFYWYRQILGQKVEFLVSFYNNEISEKSEIFDDQFSVERPDGSNFTLKIRSTKLEDSAMYFCASLGLAGGSYNEQFFGPGTRLTVL.

CDR3 loop: CASSLATGEGTQYF. CDR3 nucleotides: TGTGCCAGCAGCTTGGCGACAGGGGAAGGTACCCAGTACTTC. The chain couples TRBV5-4 to TRBJ2-5; 8 bases agree with TRBD1. Unmatched junction bases numbered 6, after V lost 0 bases and J lost 8 bases. Germline lookup yields CDR1 SGHNT and CDR2 YYREEE (reference sequence). This CDR3 has 14 amino acids.

The chain combines TRBV6-1 with TRBJ2-7; 8 bases fit TRBD2. CDR3 length: 15 residues. Losses at the gene ends were 5 bases for V and 3 bases for J; bases not matched to a gene: 9. CDR1 is MNHNS, CDR2 SASEGT, per germline. The CDR3 nucleotides are TGTGCCAGCAGTACGAAAAGCGGGAGTTACTACGAGCAGTACTTC. Residues: CASSTKSGSYYEQYF.

The chain uses TRBV2 and TRBJ1-2; 7 nucleotides align to TRBD1. The CDR3 is 16 amino acids. The V gene's germline CDR1 is SNHLY and CDR2 FYNNEI. With 1 base clipped from V and 0 bases from J, the junction kept 5 bases outside the gene matches. The CDR3 here is CASSEVGGQANYGYTF. CDR3 nucleotide sequence: TGTGCCAGCAGTGAAGTGGGAGGACAGGCTAACTATGGCTACACCTTC.

DNA of the CDR3: TGTGCCAGCAGTGCGGAAGGGGCCGGGGCCAACGTCCTGACTTTC. It specifies CASSAEGAGANVLTF. The chain links TRBV2 to TRBJ2-6, with TRBD1 as a possible D gene (5 bases). Trimming stripped 4 bases from V and 4 bases from J, with 11 bases between. The CDR3 covers 15 residues. The germline V gene has CDR1 SNHLY and CDR2 FYNNEI.

The chain is built from TRBV7-9 and TRBJ2-7; D possibly corresponds to TRBD1 (5 bases). Per germline, CDR1 SEHNR and CDR2 FQNEAQ (reference sequence). CDR3 size: 14 residues. Trimming stripped 0 bases from V and 2 bases from J, with 8 bases between. The CDR3 region has the DNA TGTGCCAGCAGCTTAGCGCAGGGCCCCTACGAGCAGTACTTC. Amino acids: CASSLAQGPYEQYF.

The chain links TRBV5-1 to TRBJ1-2; D gene unclear. Per the germline V gene, CDR1 is SGHRS and CDR2 is YFSETQ. The CDR3 extends over 14 amino acids. V lost 4 bases to trimming and J lost 8 bases, with 18 bases between them. CDR3 region: CASSQRPPGSGYTF. CDR3 nucleotides: TGCGCCAGCAGCCAACGGCCCCCGGGGTCCGGCTACACCTTC.

The CDR3 protein is CASSQVGSGETQYF. The DNA for the CDR3 is TGCGCCAGCAGCCAAGTAGGGTCGGGGGAGACCCAGTACTTC. The chain is built from TRBV4-1 and TRBJ2-5, with D possibly being TRBD2 (5 bases). V was trimmed by 1 base and J by 5 bases, leaving 11 bases between them. This CDR3 contains 14 residues. Germline loops: CDR1 MGHRA, CDR2 YSYEKL.

The V gene is TRBV9, the J gene TRBJ2-1; 8 bases match TRBD1. With 6 bases clipped from V and 5 bases from J, the junction kept 13 bases outside the gene matches. Germline V lookup: CDR1 SGDLS, CDR2 YYNGEE. CDR3 length: 16 residues. The CDR3 region has the DNA TGTGCCAGCACCCGCGCGGAGGGACAGGCGAACAATGAGCAGTTCTTC. As protein: CASTRAEGQANNEQFF. The full variable domain, with the rest looked up from reference TRBV9 and TRBJ2-1, is DSGVTQTPKHLITATGQRVTLRCSPRSGDLSVYWYQQSLDQGLQFLIQYYNGEERAKGNILERFSAQQFPDLHSELNLSSLELGDSALYFCASTRAEGQANNEQFFGPGTRLTVL.

This clone was seen just once. The chain recombines TRBV30 with TRBJ2-5, with 8 positions matching TRBD1. This CDR3 region has 14 residues. The germline V gene encodes CDR1 GTSNPN and CDR2 SVGIG (reference sequence). Trimming took 5 bases from V and 5 from J; bases not matched to a gene: 10. The CDR3 reads CAWGRRTGPETQYF. CDR3 bases: TGTGCCTGGGGGAGACGGACAGGGCCGGAGACCCAGTACTTC.

The chain combines TRBV29-1 with TRBJ1-1, with D perhaps TRBD1 (5 bases). The CDR3 totals 13 residues. V gave up 3 bases and J gave up 5 bases, with 13 bases separating them. The V gene's germline CDR1 is SQVTM and CDR2 ANQGSEA. The CDR3, as DNA: TGCAGCGTTGACGCCAGGGTAAGGACTGAAGCTTTCTTT. Its translation: CSVDARVRTEAFF.

In this sample, this clone turned up a few times. The J gene is TRBJ1-2, the V gene TRBV27, with 9 bases identical to TRBD1. J gave up 4 bases and V 6 bases, and 6 bases lay outside the gene matches. The CDR3 runs 14 residues. Germline lookup yields CDR1 MNHEY and CDR2 SMNVEV (reference sequence). CDR3 nucleotide sequence: TGTGCCAGCAGCCACAGGGGGCACGGCTATGGCTACACCTTC. Translated: CASSHRGHGYGYTF.

The rearrangement uses TRBV5-4 and TRBJ1-6; a weak D match, TRBD1 (6 bases). Deletions cut 2 bases from V and 9 bases from J, with 18 bases between. The germline V gene has CDR1 SGHNT and CDR2 YYREEE (reference sequence). This CDR3 has 16 residues. CDR3 amino acids: CASSFGGAELTSPLHF. In DNA form, the CDR3 reads TGTGCCAGCAGCTTCGGGGGGGCGGAATTGACTTCACCCCTCCACTTT.

On this clone itself: The conserved phenylalanine or tryptophan is not found at the CDR3 terminus, so this likely reflects a read error. This sequence joins TRBV28 and TRBJ1-1; D is undetermined. CDR3 length: 12 amino acids. Trimming cost V 1 base and J 8 bases, with 8 bases left between them. Germline V CDR1 and CDR2: MDHEN, SYDVKM. CDR3 amino acids: CASSLFSREAFL. The CDR3, as DNA: TGTGCCAGCAGTTTATTTTCGCGAGAAGCTTTCCTT.

This clone was detected only a few times. The chain joins TRBV6-1 to TRBJ1-2, with D perhaps matching TRBD1 (5 bases). CDR3 length: 14 residues. CDR1 and CDR2 from the germline V gene are MNHNS and SASEGT. V dropped 1 base and J dropped 1 base, with 7 bases sitting between them. CDR3 region: CASSEGQFNYGYTF. The CDR3 DNA reads TGTGCCAGCAGTGAAGGACAGTTTAACTATGGCTACACCTTC.

This clone was observed once. V gene TRBV2 combines with J gene TRBJ2-5, with D perhaps TRBD2 (6 bases). Germline-derived CDR1 and CDR2 are SNHLY and FYNNEI. The CDR3 loop spans 13 amino acids. The V and J ends lost 6 bases and 4 bases respectively, with 12 bases between them. The CDR3 sequence is CASSAWDSETQYF. The CDR3 DNA sequence: TGTGCCAGCAGCGCGTGGGACTCAGAGACCCAGTACTTC. Full variable domain (missing parts from reference TRBV2 and TRBJ2-5): EPEVTQTPSHQVTQMGQEVILRCVPISNHLYFYWYRQILGQKVEFLVSFYNNEISEKSEIFDDQFSVERPDGSNFTLKIRSTKLEDSAMYFCASSAWDSETQYFGPGTRLLVL.

This rearrangement joins TRBV5-6 to TRBJ2-7; 8 bases map to TRBD1. The germline gives CDR1 SGHDT, CDR2 YYEEEE. V was clipped by 0 bases and J by 2 bases; unmatched bases: 4. This CDR3 spans 15 amino acids. CDR3 region: CASSLVLRGPYEQYF. The DNA of the CDR3 is TGTGCCAGCAGCTTGGTCCTCAGGGGGCCCTACGAGCAGTACTTC.

The V and J genes are TRBV18 and TRBJ2-7; perhaps TRBD1 as D (7 bases). V lost 5 bases and J 6 bases, leaving 20 bases between the germline ends. The CDR3 loop spans 15 amino acids. From germline, CDR1 is KGHSH and CDR2 LQKENI. As DNA, the CDR3 is TGTGCCAGCTCAGCCTACTCAACAGGGGAGGTCGAGCAGTACTTC. Translation gives CASSAYSTGEVEQYF.

This chain uses TRBV7-6 with TRBJ1-6; D perhaps matches TRBD1 (6 bases). This CDR3 is 16 amino acids long. Germline loops: CDR1 SGHVS, CDR2 FNYEAQ. The germline V and J ends were trimmed by 1 base and 5 bases, with 12 bases remaining between them. In DNA, the CDR3 is TGTGCCAGCAGCTTAGTGGGGGCAGCGAATAATTCACCCCTCCACTTT. Amino acid sequence: CASSLVGAANNSPLHF. Drawing the rest from reference TRBV7-6 and TRBJ1-6, the complete variable domain is GAGVSQSPRYKVTKRGQDVALRCDPISGHVSLYWYRQALGQGPEFLTYFNYEAQQDKSGLPNDRFSAERPEGSISTLTIQRTEQRDSAMYRCASSLVGAANNSPLHFGNGTRLTVT.

V and J are TRBV5-6 and TRBJ1-2; D gene uncertain. Germline V gene lookup returns CDR1 SGHDT and CDR2 YYEEEE. Trimming left V 1 base short and J 3 bases short, with 19 bases between. The CDR3 spans 17 residues. CDR3 sequence: CASSLTSLVVGDYGYTF. The CDR3, as DNA: TGTGCCAGCAGCTTGACGTCGCTGGTCGTCGGGGACTATGGCTACACCTTC.

With regard to this clone: Germline is not matched at one junction end, which may reflect a read error. The chain links TRBV5-5 to TRBJ2-7; 9 bases line up with TRBD1. CDR1 and CDR2 (germline): SGHKS, YYEKEE (reference sequence). The CDR3 runs to 16 residues. The CDR3 reads CASSLGPGTGYYEQYF. In nucleotides, the CDR3 is TGTGCCAGCAGTTTGGGCCCGGGGACAGGGTATTACGAGCAGTACTTC. The full variable domain, rest sourced from reference TRBV5-5 and TRBJ2-7, is DAGVTQSPTHLIKTRGQQVTLRCSPISGHKSVSWYQQVLGQGPQFIFQYYEKEERGRGNFPDRFSARQFPNYSSELNVNALLLGDSALYLCASSLGPGTGYYEQYFGPGTRLTVT.

V usage is TRBV7-2 and J usage is TRBJ1-5; perhaps TRBD1 as D (5 bases). Trimming removed 5 bases from V and 4 bases from J, with 9 bases in between. The V gene's germline CDR1 is SGHTA and CDR2 FQGNSA. The CDR3 has 13 residues. CDR3 amino acids: CASSLTENQPQHF. CDR3 sequence (DNA): TGTGCCAGCAGCCTGACAGAGAATCAGCCCCAGCATTTT.

CDR3 nucleotide sequence: TGTGCCACCAGCAGAGATTTGGGACAGAGCGGGACCGGGGAGCTGTTTTTT. This codes for CATSRDLGQSGTGELFF. V gene TRBV15 combines with J gene TRBJ2-2; the D gene is possibly TRBD1 (7 bases). V lost 0 bases and J 5 bases, leaving 16 bases between the germline ends. CDR1 is LNHNV, CDR2 YYDKDF, per germline (reference sequence). CDR3 length equals 17 residues.